The T cell receptor beta chain described here comes from a study of blood T cell repertoires in COVID-19. The wider study: The United States, Italy and Spain supplied acute and convalescent COVID-19 samples.

This CDR3 spans 14 amino acids. CDR1 is SGHTA and CDR2 is FQGNSA in the germline V gene. V lost 2 bases and J 10 bases, leaving 12 bases between the germline ends. Original processing notes: Cell counts per sample came from amplifying reference gene primers. Clones were read by immunoSEQ multiplex PCR, and TCRdb kept only the in-frame ones, dropping some. Clonal size and the V and J genes are those of that table, whereas D and trimming came from the DNA. The repertoire holds some 28,000 clones, with 75% to 90% as singletons. The chain employs TRBV7-2 and TRBJ1-6; perhaps TRBD1 as D (5 bases). The receptor was derived from a man between 70 and 80 years old with active COVID-19. Sequences were obtained from peripheral blood. For the CDR3, the DNA is TGTGCCAGCAGCTTACAGGGTCCGGGCTCACCCCTCCACTTT. It translates to CASSLQGPGSPLHF.